The 13 T cell receptor beta chains reported below all come from one sample, sequenced in a study of cytomegalovirus exposure and HLA in healthy donors. The PCR made use of 60 Vbeta and 13 Jbeta primers. Libraries were prepared by immunoSEQ multiplex PCR; TCRdb keeps only in-frame clonotypes and omits some of them. Among 80,000 to 95,000 clones, less than 65% were seen once, and the ten largest hold roughly 6.7%. Sequences were obtained from PBMCs. Every receptor here comes from a woman aged 25 to 39 in good health and CMV-seronegative.

The V gene is TRBV11-3, the J gene TRBJ2-7; 7 bases are shared with TRBD1. Germline trimming cut 0 bases from V and 7 bases from J; bases unmatched to any gene: 15. The germline gives CDR1 SGHNT, CDR2 YENEEA. CDR3 length equals 17 residues. The chain's CDR3 is CASSLDPLGQAPGEQYF. The CDR3 DNA is TGTGCCAGCAGCTTAGACCCCCTCGGACAGGCCCCCGGGGAGCAGTACTTC. The variable domain in full, with the rest retrieved from reference TRBV11-3 and TRBJ2-7, is EAGVVQSPRYKIIEKKQPVAFWCNPISGHNTLYWYLQNLGQGPELLIRYENEEAVDDSQLPKDRFSAERLKGVDSTLKIQPAELGDSAVYLCASSLDPLGQAPGEQYFGPGTRLTVT.

J is TRBJ2-5 and V is TRBV5-1, with D possibly matching TRBD2 (6 bases). Trimming pared 2 bases from V and 4 bases from J, leaving 12 bases between. The CDR3 has 14 amino acids. Germline lookup yields CDR1 SGHRS and CDR2 YFSETQ. The CDR3 loop reads CASSFNGSPETQYF. The CDR3 nucleotides are TGCGCCAGCAGCTTCAACGGGAGTCCAGAGACCCAGTACTTC.

The chain has TRBV9 and TRBJ1-5; possibly TRBD1 for D (6 bases). CDR3 length: 16 residues. Trimming left V 0 bases short and J 4 bases short, with 14 bases between. The germline CDR1 and CDR2 sequences are SGDLS and YYNGEE. The CDR3 DNA reads as TGTGCCAGCAGCGTAGAAGGGGACCAGGGGAATCAGCCCCAGCATTTT. Its protein product is CASSVEGDQGNQPQHF.

Comment on this clone: Other DNA variants within this sample encode the same CDR3. The chain has TRBV19 and TRBJ2-7, with D unresolved. Per the germline V gene, CDR1 is LNHDA and CDR2 is SQIVND (reference sequence). V lost 3 bases and J 6 bases, leaving 9 bases between the germline ends. This CDR3 region has 12 residues. The CDR3 region is CASSISLGEQYF. The CDR3 nucleotides are TGTGCCAGTAGTATCTCCCTAGGCGAGCAGTACTTC.

This clone appeared a few times. CDR3 amino acids: CASRPSIFRDSTEAFF. For the CDR3, the DNA is TGTGCCAGCAGACCGAGCATTTTCCGGGACAGCACTGAAGCTTTCTTT. This rearrangement joins TRBV11-2 to TRBJ1-1, with 7 bases lining up with TRBD1. The V gene's germline CDR1 is SGHAT and CDR2 FQNNGV. V lost 6 bases and J lost 4; bases outside the gene matches: 14. CDR3 length equals 16 residues.

This chain connects TRBV6-5 to TRBJ2-3; D call uncertain. Germline loops: CDR1 MNHEY, CDR2 SVGAGI. V was cut by 6 bases and J by 2 bases, with 15 bases left in between. This CDR3 region has 15 residues. The CDR3 sequence: CASRLRYSPTDTQYF. The CDR3 coding sequence is TGTGCCAGCAGGCTTCGCTACAGCCCCACAGATACGCAGTATTTT.

The gene calls are TRBV5-6 and TRBJ1-5, with a tentative D call TRBD1 (6 bases). The V end lost 3 bases, the J end lost 8 bases, and 18 bases lay between the germline ends. Germline values: CDR1 SGHDT, CDR2 YYEEEE. The length of the CDR3 is 15 residues. CDR3 sequence reads: CASSSDWTAQEPQHF. CDR3 coding DNA: TGTGCCAGCAGCTCCGATTGGACAGCCCAGGAGCCCCAGCATTTT.

This chain uses TRBV6-5 with TRBJ1-5; 7 bases fit TRBD1. The CDR3 length is 14 residues. The junction had 8 bases not matched to a gene; V was cut back by 6 bases and J by 6 bases. Germline values: CDR1 MNHEY, CDR2 SVGAGI. The CDR3 is CASRPTGAGQPQHF. The CDR3, as DNA: TGTGCCAGCAGACCTACAGGGGCGGGTCAGCCCCAGCATTTT.

Only one count was recorded for this clone. The genes are TRBV6-5 and TRBJ2-7; 11 bases are shared with TRBD2. The CDR3 spans 14 residues. The germline CDR1 and CDR2 sequences are MNHEY and SVGAGI. V was pared by 6 bases and J by 3 bases, with 4 bases of the junction left unmatched. CDR3 nucleotide sequence: TGTGCCAGCAGAAGGACTAGCGGGTTCTACGAGCAGTACTTC. Translating gives CASRRTSGFYEQYF.

CDR3 bases: TGTGCCTGGAGTCGACCCGGGACAGCGAGAGAAAAACTGTTTTTT. Encoded protein: CAWSRPGTAREKLFF. This rearrangement joins TRBV30 to TRBJ1-4, with 7 bases aligning to TRBD1. V gave up 2 bases and J gave up 8 bases; unmatched junction bases: 11. The CDR3 runs to 15 residues. CDR1 is GTSNPN, CDR2 SVGIG, per germline (reference sequence).

Of note for this clone: One end of the junction fails to match germline, which may point to a read error. In nucleotides, the CDR3 is TGTGCCAGCAGCATAAGGGCGACTATTTTGTTC. Translating it yields CASSIRATILF. This sequence joins TRBV6-1 and TRBJ1-2, with D unresolved. Germline lookup yields CDR1 MNHNS and CDR2 SASEGT. The CDR3 has 11 residues.

V usage is TRBV9 and J usage is TRBJ2-3, with D perhaps TRBD2 (6 bases). This CDR3 is built from 14 residues. V was cut by 2 bases and J by 4 bases, with 11 bases left in between. CDR1 is SGDLS and CDR2 is YYNGEE in the germline V gene. Here the CDR3 reads CASSVGGAADTQYF. As DNA, the CDR3 is TGTGCCAGCAGCGTTGGAGGGGCCGCAGATACGCAGTATTTT.

The chain links TRBV5-4 to TRBJ2-1, with a possible D match to TRBD2 (5 bases). This CDR3 has 13 residues. The germline gives CDR1 SGHNT, CDR2 YYREEE (reference sequence). Trimming took off 4 bases at V and 7 bases at J, with 12 bases between the two ends. CDR3: CASSHTRENEQFF. CDR3 DNA sequence: TGTGCCAGCAGCCACACTAGGGAAAATGAGCAGTTCTTC.